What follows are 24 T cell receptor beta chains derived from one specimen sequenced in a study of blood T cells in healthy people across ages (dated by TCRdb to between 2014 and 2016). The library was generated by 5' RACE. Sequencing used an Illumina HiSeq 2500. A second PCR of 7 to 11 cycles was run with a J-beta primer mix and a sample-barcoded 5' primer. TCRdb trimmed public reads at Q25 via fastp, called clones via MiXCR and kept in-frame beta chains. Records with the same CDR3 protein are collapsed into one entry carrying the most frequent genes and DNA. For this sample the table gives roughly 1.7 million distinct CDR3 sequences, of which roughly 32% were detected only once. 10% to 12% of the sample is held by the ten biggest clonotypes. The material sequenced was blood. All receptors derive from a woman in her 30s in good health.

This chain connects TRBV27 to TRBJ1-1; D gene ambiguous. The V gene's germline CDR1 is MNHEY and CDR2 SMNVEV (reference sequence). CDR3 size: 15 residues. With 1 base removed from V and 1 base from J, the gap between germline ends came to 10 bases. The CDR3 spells CASSLFGAENTEAFF. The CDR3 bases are TGTGCCAGCAGTTTATTTGGTGCGGAGAACACTGAAGCTTTCTTT.

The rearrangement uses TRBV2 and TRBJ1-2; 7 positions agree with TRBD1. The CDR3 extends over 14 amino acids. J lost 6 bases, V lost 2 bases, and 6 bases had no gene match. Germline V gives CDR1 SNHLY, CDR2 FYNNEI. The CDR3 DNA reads TGTGCCAGCAGTGAAAAAGGACAGGCCCATGGCTACACCTTC. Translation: CASSEKGQAHGYTF. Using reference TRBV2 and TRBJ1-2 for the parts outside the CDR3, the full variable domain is EPEVTQTPSHQVTQMGQEVILRCVPISNHLYFYWYRQILGQKVEFLVSFYNNEISEKSEIFDDQFSVERPDGSNFTLKIRSTKLEDSAMYFCASSEKGQAHGYTFGSGTRLTVV.

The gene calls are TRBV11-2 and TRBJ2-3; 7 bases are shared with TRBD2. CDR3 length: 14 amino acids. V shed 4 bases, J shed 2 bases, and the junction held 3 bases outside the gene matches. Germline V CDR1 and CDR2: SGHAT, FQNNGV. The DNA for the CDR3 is TGTGCCAGCAGCTGGGGGGGGTACACAGATACGCAGTATTTT. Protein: CASSWGGYTDTQYF.

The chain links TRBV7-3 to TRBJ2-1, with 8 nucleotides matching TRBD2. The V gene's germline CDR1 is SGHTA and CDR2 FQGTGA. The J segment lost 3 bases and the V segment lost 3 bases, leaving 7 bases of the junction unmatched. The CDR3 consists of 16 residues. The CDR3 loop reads CASSFSTSDIYNEQFF. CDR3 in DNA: TGTGCCAGCAGCTTCTCGACTAGCGATATCTACAATGAGCAGTTCTTC.

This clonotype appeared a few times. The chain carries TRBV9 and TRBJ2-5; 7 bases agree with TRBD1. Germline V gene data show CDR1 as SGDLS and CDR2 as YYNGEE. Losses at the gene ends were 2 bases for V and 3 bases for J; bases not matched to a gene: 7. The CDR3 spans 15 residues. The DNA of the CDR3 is TGTGCCAGCAGCGTGGCGGGCCAGGGGGAAGAGACCCAGTACTTC. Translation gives CASSVAGQGEETQYF. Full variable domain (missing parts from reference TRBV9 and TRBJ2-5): DSGVTQTPKHLITATGQRVTLRCSPRSGDLSVYWYQQSLDQGLQFLIQYYNGEERAKGNILERFSAQQFPDLHSELNLSSLELGDSALYFCASSVAGQGEETQYFGPGTRLLVL.

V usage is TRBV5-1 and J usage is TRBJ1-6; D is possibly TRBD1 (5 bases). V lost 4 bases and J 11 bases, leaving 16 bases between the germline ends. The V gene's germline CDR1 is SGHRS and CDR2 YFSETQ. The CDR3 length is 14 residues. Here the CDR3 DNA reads TGCGCCAGCAGCACCGGGACCGGAGGTCCACCCCTCCACTTT. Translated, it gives CASSTGTGGPPLHF.

The CDR3 sequence is CSANGQGDRDTQYF. CDR3 nucleotide sequence: TGCAGTGCTAACGGACAGGGAGACAGGGATACGCAGTATTTT. The rearrangement links TRBV20-1 to TRBJ2-3; 8 bases match TRBD1. CDR3 size: 14 residues. Germline CDR1 is DFQATT and CDR2 is SNEGSKA (reference sequence). Trimming cost V 4 bases and J 6 bases; bases outside gene matches: 9.

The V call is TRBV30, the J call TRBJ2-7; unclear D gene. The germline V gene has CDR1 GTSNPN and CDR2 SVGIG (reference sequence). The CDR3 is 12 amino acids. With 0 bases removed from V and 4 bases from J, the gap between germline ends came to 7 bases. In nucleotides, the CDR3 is TGTGCCTGGAGTGTAGGGAAATACGAGCAGTACTTC. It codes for CAWSVGKYEQYF. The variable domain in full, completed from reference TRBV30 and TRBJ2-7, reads SQTIHQWPATLVQPVGSPLSLECTVEGTSNPNLYWYRQAAGRGLQLLFYSVGIGQISSEVPQNLSASRPQDRQFILSSKKLLLSDSGFYLCAWSVGKYEQYFGPGTRLTVT.

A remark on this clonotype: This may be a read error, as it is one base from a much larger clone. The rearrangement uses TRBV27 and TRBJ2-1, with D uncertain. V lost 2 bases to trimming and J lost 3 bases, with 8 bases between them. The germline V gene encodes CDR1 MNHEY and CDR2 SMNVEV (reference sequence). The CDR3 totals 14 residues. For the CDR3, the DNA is TGTGCCAGCAGTTTAAAGGGCAACTACAATGAGCAGTTCTTC. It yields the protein CASSLKGNYNEQFF.

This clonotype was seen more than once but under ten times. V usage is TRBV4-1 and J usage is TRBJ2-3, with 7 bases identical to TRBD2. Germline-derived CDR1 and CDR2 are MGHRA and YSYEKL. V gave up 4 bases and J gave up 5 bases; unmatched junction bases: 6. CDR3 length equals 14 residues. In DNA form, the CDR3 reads TGCGCCAGCAGCCCCGGACTAGTTGGAGATACGCAGTATTTT. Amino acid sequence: CASSPGLVGDTQYF.

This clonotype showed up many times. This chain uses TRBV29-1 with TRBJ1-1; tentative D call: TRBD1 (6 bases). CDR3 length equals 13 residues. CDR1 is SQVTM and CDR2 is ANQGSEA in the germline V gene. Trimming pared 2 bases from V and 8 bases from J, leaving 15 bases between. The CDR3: CSVEWGTGGEAFF. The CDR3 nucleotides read TGCAGCGTTGAATGGGGAACCGGGGGCGAAGCTTTCTTT.

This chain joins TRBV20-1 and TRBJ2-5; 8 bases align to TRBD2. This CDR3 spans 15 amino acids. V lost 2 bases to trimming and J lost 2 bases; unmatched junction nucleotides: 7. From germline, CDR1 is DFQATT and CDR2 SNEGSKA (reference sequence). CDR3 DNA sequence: TGCAGTGCTAGAATTGTCGGGGGGGTACAAGAGACCCAGTACTTC. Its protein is CSARIVGGVQETQYF.

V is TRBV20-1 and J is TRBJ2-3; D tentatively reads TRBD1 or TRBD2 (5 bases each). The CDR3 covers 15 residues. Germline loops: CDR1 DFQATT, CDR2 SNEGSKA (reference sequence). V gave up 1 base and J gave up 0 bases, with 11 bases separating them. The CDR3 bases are TGCAGTGCTAGAGCCACTAGGGGAAGCACAGATACGCAGTATTTT. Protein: CSARATRGSTDTQYF.

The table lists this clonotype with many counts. The DNA for the CDR3 is TGCAGCGTTGTTCTCGGTTCGGGGCGGGGGAGCACAGATACGCAGTATTTT. Its translation: CSVVLGSGRGSTDTQYF. The V call is TRBV29-1, the J call TRBJ2-3; the match to TRBD2 covers 7 bases. This CDR3 comprises 17 residues. V gave up 4 bases and J gave up 0 bases; unmatched junction bases: 13. The germline V gene has CDR1 SQVTM and CDR2 ANQGSEA.

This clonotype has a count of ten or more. The CDR3 sequence is CASSEDGNQETQYF. CDR3 bases: TGCGCCAGCAGTGAGGACGGTAACCAAGAGACCCAGTACTTC. The chain is built from TRBV10-1 and TRBJ2-5; D is ambiguous. CDR1 is WNHNN, CDR2 SYGVQD, per germline (reference sequence). V lost 2 bases and J 0 bases, leaving 7 bases between the germline ends. CDR3 size: 14 residues.

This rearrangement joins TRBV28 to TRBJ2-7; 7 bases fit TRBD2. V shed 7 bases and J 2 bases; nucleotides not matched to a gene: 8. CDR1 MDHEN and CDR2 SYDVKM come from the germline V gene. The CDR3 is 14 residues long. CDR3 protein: CASNRASGTYEQYF. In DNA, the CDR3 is TGTGCCAGCAACCGGGCTAGCGGAACCTACGAGCAGTACTTC.

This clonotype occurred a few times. The CDR3 coding sequence is TGTGCCATCAGGCAAACTAGCGGCGAAGAGACCCAGTACTTC. As protein: CAIRQTSGEETQYF. This sequence joins TRBV10-3 and TRBJ2-5, with TRBD2 identical over 8 bases. After removal of 6 bases from V and 3 bases from J, the junction contained 6 bases not matched to a gene. Germline CDR1 ENHRY, CDR2 SYGVKD. CDR3 length equals 14 residues.

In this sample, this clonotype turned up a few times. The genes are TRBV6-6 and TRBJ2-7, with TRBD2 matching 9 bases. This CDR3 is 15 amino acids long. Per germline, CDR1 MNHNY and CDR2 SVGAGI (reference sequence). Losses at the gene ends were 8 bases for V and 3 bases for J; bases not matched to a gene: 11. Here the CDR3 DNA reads TGTGCCAGCTCGCCGCTAGCGGGATCTCACTACGAGCAGTACTTC. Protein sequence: CASSPLAGSHYEQYF.

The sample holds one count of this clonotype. The DNA for the CDR3 is TGTGCCAGCAGCCTGAGGACAGGGGCTAAAGGGTCCCGCGGCGATGAGCAGTTCTTC. It encodes CASSLRTGAKGSRGDEQFF. J is TRBJ2-1 and V is TRBV14, with 9 bases identical to TRBD1. CDR1 SGHDN and CDR2 FVKESK come from the germline V gene. Trimming at V came to 4 bases and at J to 8 bases, leaving 21 bases not matched to a gene. The CDR3 sequence is 19 residues long.

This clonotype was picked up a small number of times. The CDR3 is CASSNGGDTRETQYF. In DNA form, the CDR3 reads TGCGCCAGCAGCAATGGCGGGGACACTCGGGAGACCCAGTACTTC. This chain connects TRBV5-1 to TRBJ2-7; D may be TRBD1 or TRBD2 (6 bases each). The J call may be incorrect, as the DNA end agrees better with TRBJ2-5. Germline assignment: CDR1 SGHRS and CDR2 YFSETQ. The CDR3 is made up of 15 amino acids.

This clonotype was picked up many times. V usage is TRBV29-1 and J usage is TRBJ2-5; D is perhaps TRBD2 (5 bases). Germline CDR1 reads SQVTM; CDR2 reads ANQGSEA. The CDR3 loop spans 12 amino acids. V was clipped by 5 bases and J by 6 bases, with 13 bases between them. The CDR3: CSVRRLAQTQYF. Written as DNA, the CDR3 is TGCAGCGTTCGTCGGCTAGCACAGACCCAGTACTTC.

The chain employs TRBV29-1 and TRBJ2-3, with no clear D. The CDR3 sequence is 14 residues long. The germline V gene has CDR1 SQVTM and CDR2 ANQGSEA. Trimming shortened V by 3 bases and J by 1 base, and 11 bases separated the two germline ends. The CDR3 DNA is TGCAGCGTTGAGAAACGTTCTGGCACAGATACGCAGTATTTT. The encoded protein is CSVEKRSGTDTQYF.

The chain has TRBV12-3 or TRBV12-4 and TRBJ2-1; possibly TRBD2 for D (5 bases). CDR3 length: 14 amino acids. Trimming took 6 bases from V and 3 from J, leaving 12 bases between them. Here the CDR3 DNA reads TGTGCCAGCAGCCAAGCGGTTCGCTACAATGAGCAGTTCTTC. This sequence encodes CASSQAVRYNEQFF.

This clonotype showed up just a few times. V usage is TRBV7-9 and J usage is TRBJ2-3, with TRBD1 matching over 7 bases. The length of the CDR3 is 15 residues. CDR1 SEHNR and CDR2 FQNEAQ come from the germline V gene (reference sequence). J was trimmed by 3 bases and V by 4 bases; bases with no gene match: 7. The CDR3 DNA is TGTGCCAGCAGCTCCCGGGACAGCAGGACAGATACGCAGTATTTT. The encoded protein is CASSSRDSRTDTQYF.